Each of the 26 T cell receptor beta chains below was sequenced from the same sample in a study of beta chain features in type 1 diabetes. These receptors lack a known antigen. Investigators reverse transcribed all isolated RNA, so they sequenced expressed TCRB transcripts. The table came from immunoSEQ multiplex PCR; TCRdb's copy has only in-frame clones and leaves some out. The sample lists over 600,000 clones; around 12% were seen once. The study, taken as a whole, reports: TCRB CDR3s were moderately but significantly shorter in Type 1 diabetes patients in all four CD4+ subsets.

The specimen sequenced was naive CD4+ T cells from blood. Receptors originate from a man aged 30 to 45 with type 1 diabetes.

The J gene is TRBJ1-3, the V gene TRBV30, with 8 positions matching TRBD1. V was clipped by 2 bases and J by 7 bases; unmatched bases: 10. The CDR3 extends over 15 amino acids. Germline V lookup: CDR1 GTSNPN, CDR2 SVGIG (reference sequence). The CDR3 DNA is TGTGCCTGGAGTCGACCTGGGGACAGGTCGAACACCATATATTTT. Amino acids: CAWSRPGDRSNTIYF.

This clone was seen more than once but under ten times. This chain links TRBV7-3 with TRBJ2-5, with D hard to call. V lost 6 bases, J lost 1 base, and 9 bases lay in between. The CDR3 length is 13 residues. CDR1 SGHTA and CDR2 FQGTGA come from the germline V gene. This CDR3 reads CASSRVLQETQYF. CDR3 in DNA: TGTGCCAGCAGTAGGGTCCTCCAAGAGACCCAGTACTTC.

This clone was seen a few times. The chain has TRBV9 and TRBJ2-3; 8 bases align to TRBD2. This CDR3 is built from 18 residues. CDR1 is SGDLS, CDR2 YYNGEE, per germline. J was trimmed by 4 bases and V by 1 base; bases with no gene match: 14. The CDR3 sequence is CASSVLSSGAGGADTQYF. The CDR3 coding sequence is TGTGCCAGCAGCGTATTAAGTTCGGGCGCGGGGGGCGCAGATACGCAGTATTTT.

Only a few counts were recorded for this clone. V and J are TRBV14 and TRBJ1-2; 7 bases fit TRBD1. CDR1 and CDR2 (germline): SGHDN, FVKESK. V shed 3 bases and J 5 bases; nucleotides not matched to a gene: 3. The CDR3 loop spans 13 amino acids. CDR3 protein: CASSHGTEYGYTF. The CDR3 DNA follows: TGTGCCAGCAGCCACGGGACAGAGTATGGCTACACCTTC.

The chain has TRBV6-1 and TRBJ2-1; D gene unclear. Germline CDR1 reads MNHNS; CDR2 reads SASEGT. Trimming took off 4 bases at V and 6 bases at J, with 16 bases between the two ends. The CDR3 is made up of 15 amino acids. CDR3 residues: CASSGPEKRTNEQFF. For the CDR3, the DNA is TGTGCCAGCAGTGGCCCAGAGAAGAGAACCAATGAGCAGTTCTTC.

Concerning this clone: This CDR3 is also generated by other DNA sequences in the sample. The chain recombines TRBV5-1 with TRBJ2-5; TRBD1 or TRBD2 may be the D gene (5 bases each). In germline, CDR1 is SGHRS, CDR2 YFSETQ. V was shortened by 4 bases and J by 2 bases, with 9 bases between the two germline ends. The CDR3 sequence is 13 residues long. The CDR3 loop is CASSPGPQETQYF. The CDR3 coding sequence is TGCGCCAGCAGCCCGGGACCACAAGAGACCCAGTACTTC.

The J gene is TRBJ2-5, the V gene TRBV7-2; D might be TRBD1 (6 bases). The CDR3 runs 16 residues. V was pared by 3 bases and J by 0 bases, with 14 bases between. Germline V lookup: CDR1 SGHTA, CDR2 FQGNSA. The CDR3 nucleotides are TGTGCCAGCAGCTTCCGACTTACAGGGTACCAAGAGACCCAGTACTTC. This translates into CASSFRLTGYQETQYF. Using reference TRBV7-2 and TRBJ2-5 for the parts outside the CDR3, the full variable domain is GAGVSQSPSNKVTEKGKDVELRCDPISGHTALYWYRQSLGQGLEFLIYFQGNSAPDKSGLPSDRFSAERTGGSVSTLTIQRTQQEDSAVYLCASSFRLTGYQETQYFGPGTRLLVL.

This clone was observed a handful of times. V and J are TRBV5-1 and TRBJ2-5; D unclear. The germline V and J ends were trimmed by 8 bases and 0 bases, with 17 bases remaining between them. CDR1 is SGHRS, CDR2 YFSETQ, per germline. There are 15 residues in the CDR3. The CDR3, as DNA: TGCGCCAGTCTTAGGGAACCTAGGAACCAAGAGACCCAGTACTTC. It translates to CASLREPRNQETQYF. The full variable domain, its missing parts supplied by reference TRBV5-1 and TRBJ2-5, is KAGVTQTPRYLIKTRGQQVTLSCSPISGHRSVSWYQQTPGQGLQFLFEYFSETQRNKGNFPGRFSGRQFSNSRSEMNVSTLELGDSALYLCASLREPRNQETQYFGPGTRLLVL.

The CDR3: CASSPRQGNQPQHF. The CDR3 DNA is TGTGCCAGCTCACCACGGCAGGGCAATCAGCCCCAGCATTTT. The chain uses TRBV18 and TRBJ1-5; the D is unclear. Germline values: CDR1 KGHSH, CDR2 LQKENI. The CDR3 totals 14 residues. With 1 base removed from V and 2 bases from J, the gap between germline ends came to 6 bases.

The rearrangement joins TRBV7-2 to TRBJ1-1; D is perhaps TRBD1 (6 bases). CDR3 length: 15 amino acids. CDR1 is SGHTA and CDR2 is FQGNSA in the germline V gene. The ends were cut back, 2 bases at V and 3 bases at J, with 13 bases in the middle. The CDR3 protein is CASSLQGIGDTEAFF. CDR3 sequence (DNA): TGTGCCAGCAGCTTACAGGGGATTGGGGACACTGAAGCTTTCTTT.

The rearrangement uses TRBV9 and TRBJ2-2; D is uncertain. Trimming cost V 0 bases and J 5 bases, with 8 bases left between them. Germline V lookup: CDR1 SGDLS, CDR2 YYNGEE. This CDR3 is built from 14 residues. The CDR3 region has the DNA TGTGCCAGCAGCGTAGCTCCGGGTACCGGGGAGCTGTTTTTT. Its translation is CASSVAPGTGELFF.

This clone was detected a few times. This chain joins TRBV19 and TRBJ1-1; D not resolved. V shed 0 bases and J shed 2 bases, with 10 bases lying between them. The CDR3 extends over 15 amino acids. CDR1 is LNHDA and CDR2 is SQIVND in the germline V gene (reference sequence). In nucleotides, the CDR3 is TGTGCCAGTAGTATAGATGGGCACCCAAACACTGAAGCTTTCTTT. Its protein product is CASSIDGHPNTEAFF.

The gene calls are TRBV19 and TRBJ1-5; D is unclear. The CDR3 is made up of 15 amino acids. V was clipped by 6 bases and J by 7 bases, with 19 bases between them. The V gene's germline CDR1 is LNHDA and CDR2 SQIVND (reference sequence). Written as DNA, the CDR3 is TGTGCCAGTAGCCTTCAAGGCAGAGCGCACCAGCCCCAGCATTTT. It codes for CASSLQGRAHQPQHF.

The sample holds a few counts of this clone. The genes are TRBV11-2 and TRBJ2-7; TRBD1 matches 10 bases. Germline CDR1 and CDR2: SGHAT and FQNNGV. CDR3 length equals 15 residues. The trim removed 5 bases at V and 2 bases at J, leaving 6 bases unmatched. The CDR3 nucleotides read TGTGCCAGCAGCCGGCCGGGGACAGGGGCCTACGAGCAGTACTTC. Encoded protein: CASSRPGTGAYEQYF.

This clone turned up a few times. V usage is TRBV14 and J usage is TRBJ2-6; 7 positions match TRBD1. This CDR3 is built from 18 residues. Looked up from germline, CDR1 is SGHDN and CDR2 is FVKESK. J gave up 0 bases and V 4 bases, and 9 bases lay outside the gene matches. In DNA form, the CDR3 reads TGTGCCAGCAGCCCAACGGACAGGTACCTCTCTGGGGCCAACGTCCTGACTTTC. Protein: CASSPTDRYLSGANVLTF.

This clone was counted between two and nine times. The chain couples TRBV6-6 to TRBJ1-6; no clear D. Trimming stripped 6 bases from V and 7 bases from J, with 16 bases between. The CDR3 covers 15 residues. Germline V gene lookup returns CDR1 MNHNY and CDR2 SVGAGI (reference sequence). CDR3 protein: CASREGSRRNSPLHF. The CDR3 DNA follows: TGTGCCAGCAGAGAAGGGTCCCGGCGGAATTCACCCCTCCACTTT.

This clone was counted between two and nine times. Other DNA variants within this sample encode the same CDR3. The genes are TRBV14 and TRBJ1-6; D ambiguous. V dropped 5 bases and J dropped 1 base, with 6 bases sitting between them. Germline CDR1 is SGHDN and CDR2 is FVKESK. The CDR3 length is 14 residues. The CDR3 sequence: CASSAGSYNSPLHF. CDR3 nucleotide sequence: TGTGCCAGCAGCGCCGGGTCCTATAATTCACCCCTCCACTTT.

The chain employs TRBV7-8 and TRBJ2-3; 10 bases fit TRBD1. V gave up 1 base and J gave up 7 bases; unmatched junction bases: 11. This CDR3 spans 17 amino acids. Germline CDR1 is SGHVS and CDR2 is FQNEAQ. CDR3 sequence: CASSLVPPGQGPYTQYF. CDR3 coding DNA: TGTGCCAGCAGCTTAGTCCCACCGGGACAGGGGCCTTATACGCAGTATTTT.

The J gene is TRBJ1-4, the V gene TRBV5-4, with D uncertain. Deletions cut 2 bases from V and 4 bases from J, with 6 bases between. CDR1 and CDR2 (germline): SGHNT, YYREEE (reference sequence). This CDR3 comprises 13 residues. CDR3: CASSFGFNEKLFF. The CDR3 DNA sequence: TGTGCCAGCAGCTTCGGGTTTAATGAAAAACTGTTTTTT.

The sample holds a few counts of this clone. The CDR3 is CSVEDGGRRGSTDTQYF. The CDR3 region has the DNA TGCAGCGTTGAAGATGGCGGCCGGCGGGGGAGTACCGATACGCAGTATTTT. The gene calls are TRBV29-1 and TRBJ2-3, with TRBD2 identical over 7 bases. This CDR3 comprises 17 residues. From germline, CDR1 is SQVTM and CDR2 ANQGSEA. V dropped 0 bases and J dropped 6; count of bases not matched to a gene: 15.

The chain links TRBV19 to TRBJ2-4, with D possibly matching TRBD2 (6 bases). Trimming removed 1 base from V and 8 bases from J, with 12 bases in between. Germline V gene sequence: CDR1 LNHDA, CDR2 SQIVND (reference sequence). The CDR3 extends over 14 amino acids. The CDR3 DNA is TGTGCCAGTAGTATAGGTCCGGGGAGGTACATTCAGTACTTC. Translation: CASSIGPGRYIQYF. The complete variable domain, with remaining parts taken from reference TRBV19 and TRBJ2-4, reads DGGITQSPKYLFRKEGQNVTLSCEQNLNHDAMYWYRQDPGQGLRLIYYSQIVNDFQKGDIAEGYSVSREKKESFPLTVTSAQKNPTAFYLCASSIGPGRYIQYFGAGTRLSVL.

The chain joins TRBV4-2 to TRBJ1-2, with D hard to call. The V end was cut by 4 bases, the J end by 0 bases, with 18 bases between. The CDR3 has 17 amino acids. CDR1 and CDR2 from the germline V gene are LGHNA and YNFKEQ. The CDR3 region has the DNA TGTGCCAGCAGCCTTGCTGCGCAGACGAAAGCTAACTATGGCTACACCTTC. Encoded protein: CASSLAAQTKANYGYTF.

This sequence joins TRBV27 and TRBJ2-4, with D perhaps given as TRBD1 or TRBD2 (6 bases each). The V and J ends lost 0 bases and 3 bases respectively, with 15 bases between them. This CDR3 contains 17 residues. Looked up from germline, CDR1 is MNHEY and CDR2 is SMNVEV (reference sequence). The CDR3 here is CASSLSVVRGGKNIQYF. DNA of the CDR3: TGTGCCAGCAGTTTATCGGTTGTCAGGGGAGGCAAAAACATTCAGTACTTC.

The chain combines TRBV19 with TRBJ1-2; D possibly corresponds to TRBD1 (5 bases). Germline V gene sequence: CDR1 LNHDA, CDR2 SQIVND (reference sequence). V lost 5 bases to trimming and J lost 8 bases, with 15 bases between them. CDR3 size: 13 residues. The DNA of the CDR3 is TGTGCCAGTAGTCTCGGGACTCCGGGAGGCTACACCTTC. Translated, it gives CASSLGTPGGYTF.

This clone was observed a handful of times. J is TRBJ1-2 and V is TRBV7-2; the D is unclear. The CDR3 runs 15 residues. V lost 2 bases to trimming and J lost 1 base, with 11 bases between them. The V gene's germline CDR1 is SGHTA and CDR2 FQGNSA. The CDR3 DNA sequence: TGTGCCAGCAGCTTAACGGCGACGGGTAACTATGGCTACACCTTC. It encodes CASSLTATGNYGYTF.

This clone was seen more than once but under ten times. The genes are TRBV27 and TRBJ2-1, with 7 bases matching TRBD2. This CDR3 has 17 amino acids. Germline CDR1 reads MNHEY; CDR2 reads SMNVEV (reference sequence). The junction had 14 bases not matched to a gene; V was cut back by 5 bases and J by 4 bases. The CDR3: CASSARSGTTSYNEQFF. CDR3 nucleotides: TGTGCCAGCAGTGCGCGTTCTGGGACTACCAGTTACAATGAGCAGTTCTTC.